This entry concerns a single TCR beta chain. This record belongs to a study of blood T cell repertoires in COVID-19. The data were produced by immunoSEQ multiplex PCR, yet TCRdb's version contains in-frame clones alone and is incomplete. The sample includes some 460,000 clones, roughly 87% of them seen just once. The sample was PBMCs or T cells enriched from blood (not recorded which). This sequence originates from a woman under 30 who had recovered from COVID-19.

The DNA for the CDR3 is TGTGCCACCAAGAGACTCCTGAACACAGATACGCAGTATTTT. Amino acid sequence: CATKRLLNTDTQYF. The chain uses TRBV2 and TRBJ2-3; D call uncertain. The V end lost 10 bases, the J end lost 2 bases, and 16 bases lay between the germline ends. This CDR3 region has 14 residues. Germline CDR1 reads SNHLY; CDR2 reads FYNNEI.